A single sample gave rise to the 17 T cell receptor beta chains below, sequenced in a study of cytomegalovirus exposure and HLA in healthy donors. Use of 60 Vbeta and 13 Jbeta primers characterized the PCR. Clones were sequenced by immunoSEQ multiplex PCR, and TCRdb holds only the in-frame ones, with some missing. Among 120,000 or so clones listed, more than 70% were seen once. What was sequenced was PBMCs. Receptors were obtained from a woman aged 55 to 70 in good health and CMV-seropositive.

This clone was detected only a few times. The CDR3 coding sequence is TGTGCCAGCAGTGACCCGGCCTCGGGCTCTGGAAACACCATATATTTT. This codes for CASSDPASGSGNTIYF. This chain links TRBV6-1 with TRBJ1-3; D is undetermined. This CDR3 is 16 amino acids long. V dropped 3 bases and J dropped 0 bases, with 12 bases sitting between them. CDR1 and CDR2 (germline): MNHNS, SASEGT.

The V call is TRBV18, the J call TRBJ1-2; 8 positions match TRBD1. V lost 3 bases, J lost 6 bases, and 6 bases stayed unmatched. There are 14 residues in the CDR3. From germline, CDR1 is KGHSH and CDR2 LQKENI. CDR3: CASSPGQVADGYTF. The DNA of the CDR3 is TGTGCCAGCTCACCGGGACAGGTAGCCGATGGCTACACCTTC.

The chain uses TRBV5-5 and TRBJ2-7; 7 nucleotides match TRBD1. The trim removed 4 bases at V and 2 bases at J, leaving 9 bases unmatched. CDR1 is SGHKS, CDR2 YYEKEE, per germline (reference sequence). This CDR3 is 15 amino acids long. This CDR3 is CASSPPRTGPYEQYF. The CDR3 DNA follows: TGTGCCAGCAGCCCTCCCAGGACAGGCCCCTACGAGCAGTACTTC.

The rearrangement links TRBV10-3 to TRBJ2-1, with 7 bases identical to TRBD1. The CDR3 is made up of 16 amino acids. Germline CDR1 is ENHRY and CDR2 is SYGVKD. Trimming took 5 bases from V and 2 from J; bases not matched to a gene: 9. The CDR3 DNA follows: TGTGCCATCAGTCAAATAGACAGGGACCCCTACAATGAGCAGTTCTTC. It specifies CAISQIDRDPYNEQFF.

The rearrangement links TRBV7-2 to TRBJ1-1, with D unresolved. The CDR3 length is 16 residues. V was shortened by 1 base and J by 0 bases, with 12 bases between the two germline ends. Germline V gene sequence: CDR1 SGHTA, CDR2 FQGNSA. CDR3 in DNA: TGTGCCAGCAGCTTAGTTAGGAGTTTTATGAACACTGAAGCTTTCTTT. Residues: CASSLVRSFMNTEAFF.

This chain connects TRBV28 to TRBJ1-1; 7 positions match TRBD1. The ends lost 3 bases at V and 1 base at J; junction bases unmatched: 2. Germline CDR1 is MDHEN and CDR2 is SYDVKM. The CDR3 totals 14 residues. The CDR3 DNA reads TGTGCCAGCAGTTTGGGACAGACGAACACTGAAGCTTTCTTT. Translating gives CASSLGQTNTEAFF.

This rearrangement joins TRBV5-1 to TRBJ1-5; possible D gene TRBD1, 5 bases. V was pared by 4 bases and J by 1 base, with 18 bases between. The germline V gene encodes CDR1 SGHRS and CDR2 YFSETQ. The CDR3 is 17 residues long. In DNA, the CDR3 is TGCGCCAGCAGCCCGCGCCCCGCGGCAGGGAGCAATCAGCCCCAGCATTTT. It specifies CASSPRPAAGSNQPQHF.

This clone was counted only a few times. The rearrangement links TRBV6-5 to TRBJ1-1; TRBD1 aligns across 8 bases. In germline, CDR1 is MNHEY, CDR2 SVGAGI. The CDR3 consists of 14 residues. V shed 5 bases and J 6 bases; nucleotides not matched to a gene: 8. CDR3 residues: CASSQRTGRAEAFF. CDR3 coding DNA: TGTGCCAGCAGTCAACGGACAGGGAGGGCTGAAGCTTTCTTT.

J is TRBJ2-3 and V is TRBV28; D is unresolved. This CDR3 comprises 15 residues. CDR1 is MDHEN and CDR2 is SYDVKM in the germline V gene. V was trimmed by 5 bases and J by 2 bases, leaving 14 bases between them. The CDR3 reads CASSRSPAYTDTQYF. The CDR3 nucleotides are TGTGCCAGCAGTCGTAGCCCTGCGTACACAGATACGCAGTATTTT.

This clone was counted once. The rearrangement links TRBV7-3 to TRBJ2-3; 13 bases line up with TRBD2. CDR1 is SGHTA, CDR2 FQGTGA, per germline. The V and J ends lost 5 bases and 4 bases, in that order; junction bases with no gene match: 6. CDR3 length: 16 amino acids. Here the CDR3 DNA reads TGTGCCAGCAGCCGTCAAGGACTAGCGGGAGCAGATACGCAGTATTTT. The encoded protein is CASSRQGLAGADTQYF.

The chain employs TRBV6-6 and TRBJ1-5; 9 bases align to TRBD1. With V trimmed by 6 bases and J by 2 bases, 5 bases remained unmatched. The CDR3 runs 15 residues. Germline V gene data show CDR1 as MNHNY and CDR2 as SVGAGI (reference sequence). The CDR3 region has the DNA TGTGCCAGCAGCGCACGGGACAGGGGCAATCAGCCCCAGCATTTT. Amino acids: CASSARDRGNQPQHF.

This clone was seen only a few times. The rearrangement uses TRBV28 and TRBJ2-3; D is uncertain. Looked up from germline, CDR1 is MDHEN and CDR2 is SYDVKM. The V end was cut by 5 bases, the J end by 2 bases, with 20 bases between. The CDR3 runs to 17 residues. The DNA for the CDR3 is TGTGCCAGCAGTCCTGGTAGTTGGGCGCCGAACACAGATACGCAGTATTTT. Its protein product is CASSPGSWAPNTDTQYF.

This clone was found a few times. The J gene is TRBJ1-5, the V gene TRBV6-5; D is undetermined. Trimming cost V 5 bases and J 4 bases, with 9 bases left between them. The CDR3 is 13 amino acids. CDR1 and CDR2 (germline): MNHEY, SVGAGI. Here the CDR3 DNA reads TGTGCCAGCAGTGACGAGGAGAATCAGCCCCAGCATTTT. Its protein product is CASSDEENQPQHF.

The chain links TRBV7-2 to TRBJ2-7, with 13 bases aligning to TRBD2. The CDR3 runs 15 residues. The ends lost 5 bases at V and 6 bases at J; junction bases unmatched: 7. Germline-derived CDR1 and CDR2 are SGHTA and FQGNSA. CDR3 region: CASSGGTSGAVEQYF. The DNA for the CDR3 is TGTGCCAGCAGCGGAGGGACTAGCGGGGCGGTCGAGCAGTACTTC.

The CDR3 loop reads CASSHAGGGLQPQHF. For the CDR3, the DNA is TGTGCCAGCAGCCATGCAGGGGGCGGTTTGCAGCCCCAGCATTTT. This rearrangement joins TRBV5-5 to TRBJ1-5; 8 bases match TRBD1. Losses at the gene ends were 4 bases for V and 7 bases for J; bases not matched to a gene: 10. CDR1 and CDR2 (germline): SGHKS, YYEKEE (reference sequence). The CDR3 loop spans 15 amino acids.

CDR3 coding DNA: TGCGCCAGCAGCTTGGACGAGGGTAGCAGCTATGGCTACACCTTC. The encoded protein is CASSLDEGSSYGYTF. The rearrangement joins TRBV5-1 to TRBJ1-2; D is undetermined. V was pared by 0 bases and J by 4 bases, with 13 bases between. Germline-derived CDR1 and CDR2 are SGHRS and YFSETQ. This CDR3 spans 15 amino acids.

About this clone itself: The germline gene is not matched at one end of the junction; a read error may be the cause. This sequence joins TRBV2 and TRBJ1-2; 9 bases line up with TRBD1. This CDR3 contains 13 residues. Germline CDR1 reads SNHLY; CDR2 reads FYNNEI. The CDR3 DNA follows: TGTGCCAGCAGCTCCGGGACAGGGATTCGACTTCTCTTC. Translated: CASSSGTGIRLLF.